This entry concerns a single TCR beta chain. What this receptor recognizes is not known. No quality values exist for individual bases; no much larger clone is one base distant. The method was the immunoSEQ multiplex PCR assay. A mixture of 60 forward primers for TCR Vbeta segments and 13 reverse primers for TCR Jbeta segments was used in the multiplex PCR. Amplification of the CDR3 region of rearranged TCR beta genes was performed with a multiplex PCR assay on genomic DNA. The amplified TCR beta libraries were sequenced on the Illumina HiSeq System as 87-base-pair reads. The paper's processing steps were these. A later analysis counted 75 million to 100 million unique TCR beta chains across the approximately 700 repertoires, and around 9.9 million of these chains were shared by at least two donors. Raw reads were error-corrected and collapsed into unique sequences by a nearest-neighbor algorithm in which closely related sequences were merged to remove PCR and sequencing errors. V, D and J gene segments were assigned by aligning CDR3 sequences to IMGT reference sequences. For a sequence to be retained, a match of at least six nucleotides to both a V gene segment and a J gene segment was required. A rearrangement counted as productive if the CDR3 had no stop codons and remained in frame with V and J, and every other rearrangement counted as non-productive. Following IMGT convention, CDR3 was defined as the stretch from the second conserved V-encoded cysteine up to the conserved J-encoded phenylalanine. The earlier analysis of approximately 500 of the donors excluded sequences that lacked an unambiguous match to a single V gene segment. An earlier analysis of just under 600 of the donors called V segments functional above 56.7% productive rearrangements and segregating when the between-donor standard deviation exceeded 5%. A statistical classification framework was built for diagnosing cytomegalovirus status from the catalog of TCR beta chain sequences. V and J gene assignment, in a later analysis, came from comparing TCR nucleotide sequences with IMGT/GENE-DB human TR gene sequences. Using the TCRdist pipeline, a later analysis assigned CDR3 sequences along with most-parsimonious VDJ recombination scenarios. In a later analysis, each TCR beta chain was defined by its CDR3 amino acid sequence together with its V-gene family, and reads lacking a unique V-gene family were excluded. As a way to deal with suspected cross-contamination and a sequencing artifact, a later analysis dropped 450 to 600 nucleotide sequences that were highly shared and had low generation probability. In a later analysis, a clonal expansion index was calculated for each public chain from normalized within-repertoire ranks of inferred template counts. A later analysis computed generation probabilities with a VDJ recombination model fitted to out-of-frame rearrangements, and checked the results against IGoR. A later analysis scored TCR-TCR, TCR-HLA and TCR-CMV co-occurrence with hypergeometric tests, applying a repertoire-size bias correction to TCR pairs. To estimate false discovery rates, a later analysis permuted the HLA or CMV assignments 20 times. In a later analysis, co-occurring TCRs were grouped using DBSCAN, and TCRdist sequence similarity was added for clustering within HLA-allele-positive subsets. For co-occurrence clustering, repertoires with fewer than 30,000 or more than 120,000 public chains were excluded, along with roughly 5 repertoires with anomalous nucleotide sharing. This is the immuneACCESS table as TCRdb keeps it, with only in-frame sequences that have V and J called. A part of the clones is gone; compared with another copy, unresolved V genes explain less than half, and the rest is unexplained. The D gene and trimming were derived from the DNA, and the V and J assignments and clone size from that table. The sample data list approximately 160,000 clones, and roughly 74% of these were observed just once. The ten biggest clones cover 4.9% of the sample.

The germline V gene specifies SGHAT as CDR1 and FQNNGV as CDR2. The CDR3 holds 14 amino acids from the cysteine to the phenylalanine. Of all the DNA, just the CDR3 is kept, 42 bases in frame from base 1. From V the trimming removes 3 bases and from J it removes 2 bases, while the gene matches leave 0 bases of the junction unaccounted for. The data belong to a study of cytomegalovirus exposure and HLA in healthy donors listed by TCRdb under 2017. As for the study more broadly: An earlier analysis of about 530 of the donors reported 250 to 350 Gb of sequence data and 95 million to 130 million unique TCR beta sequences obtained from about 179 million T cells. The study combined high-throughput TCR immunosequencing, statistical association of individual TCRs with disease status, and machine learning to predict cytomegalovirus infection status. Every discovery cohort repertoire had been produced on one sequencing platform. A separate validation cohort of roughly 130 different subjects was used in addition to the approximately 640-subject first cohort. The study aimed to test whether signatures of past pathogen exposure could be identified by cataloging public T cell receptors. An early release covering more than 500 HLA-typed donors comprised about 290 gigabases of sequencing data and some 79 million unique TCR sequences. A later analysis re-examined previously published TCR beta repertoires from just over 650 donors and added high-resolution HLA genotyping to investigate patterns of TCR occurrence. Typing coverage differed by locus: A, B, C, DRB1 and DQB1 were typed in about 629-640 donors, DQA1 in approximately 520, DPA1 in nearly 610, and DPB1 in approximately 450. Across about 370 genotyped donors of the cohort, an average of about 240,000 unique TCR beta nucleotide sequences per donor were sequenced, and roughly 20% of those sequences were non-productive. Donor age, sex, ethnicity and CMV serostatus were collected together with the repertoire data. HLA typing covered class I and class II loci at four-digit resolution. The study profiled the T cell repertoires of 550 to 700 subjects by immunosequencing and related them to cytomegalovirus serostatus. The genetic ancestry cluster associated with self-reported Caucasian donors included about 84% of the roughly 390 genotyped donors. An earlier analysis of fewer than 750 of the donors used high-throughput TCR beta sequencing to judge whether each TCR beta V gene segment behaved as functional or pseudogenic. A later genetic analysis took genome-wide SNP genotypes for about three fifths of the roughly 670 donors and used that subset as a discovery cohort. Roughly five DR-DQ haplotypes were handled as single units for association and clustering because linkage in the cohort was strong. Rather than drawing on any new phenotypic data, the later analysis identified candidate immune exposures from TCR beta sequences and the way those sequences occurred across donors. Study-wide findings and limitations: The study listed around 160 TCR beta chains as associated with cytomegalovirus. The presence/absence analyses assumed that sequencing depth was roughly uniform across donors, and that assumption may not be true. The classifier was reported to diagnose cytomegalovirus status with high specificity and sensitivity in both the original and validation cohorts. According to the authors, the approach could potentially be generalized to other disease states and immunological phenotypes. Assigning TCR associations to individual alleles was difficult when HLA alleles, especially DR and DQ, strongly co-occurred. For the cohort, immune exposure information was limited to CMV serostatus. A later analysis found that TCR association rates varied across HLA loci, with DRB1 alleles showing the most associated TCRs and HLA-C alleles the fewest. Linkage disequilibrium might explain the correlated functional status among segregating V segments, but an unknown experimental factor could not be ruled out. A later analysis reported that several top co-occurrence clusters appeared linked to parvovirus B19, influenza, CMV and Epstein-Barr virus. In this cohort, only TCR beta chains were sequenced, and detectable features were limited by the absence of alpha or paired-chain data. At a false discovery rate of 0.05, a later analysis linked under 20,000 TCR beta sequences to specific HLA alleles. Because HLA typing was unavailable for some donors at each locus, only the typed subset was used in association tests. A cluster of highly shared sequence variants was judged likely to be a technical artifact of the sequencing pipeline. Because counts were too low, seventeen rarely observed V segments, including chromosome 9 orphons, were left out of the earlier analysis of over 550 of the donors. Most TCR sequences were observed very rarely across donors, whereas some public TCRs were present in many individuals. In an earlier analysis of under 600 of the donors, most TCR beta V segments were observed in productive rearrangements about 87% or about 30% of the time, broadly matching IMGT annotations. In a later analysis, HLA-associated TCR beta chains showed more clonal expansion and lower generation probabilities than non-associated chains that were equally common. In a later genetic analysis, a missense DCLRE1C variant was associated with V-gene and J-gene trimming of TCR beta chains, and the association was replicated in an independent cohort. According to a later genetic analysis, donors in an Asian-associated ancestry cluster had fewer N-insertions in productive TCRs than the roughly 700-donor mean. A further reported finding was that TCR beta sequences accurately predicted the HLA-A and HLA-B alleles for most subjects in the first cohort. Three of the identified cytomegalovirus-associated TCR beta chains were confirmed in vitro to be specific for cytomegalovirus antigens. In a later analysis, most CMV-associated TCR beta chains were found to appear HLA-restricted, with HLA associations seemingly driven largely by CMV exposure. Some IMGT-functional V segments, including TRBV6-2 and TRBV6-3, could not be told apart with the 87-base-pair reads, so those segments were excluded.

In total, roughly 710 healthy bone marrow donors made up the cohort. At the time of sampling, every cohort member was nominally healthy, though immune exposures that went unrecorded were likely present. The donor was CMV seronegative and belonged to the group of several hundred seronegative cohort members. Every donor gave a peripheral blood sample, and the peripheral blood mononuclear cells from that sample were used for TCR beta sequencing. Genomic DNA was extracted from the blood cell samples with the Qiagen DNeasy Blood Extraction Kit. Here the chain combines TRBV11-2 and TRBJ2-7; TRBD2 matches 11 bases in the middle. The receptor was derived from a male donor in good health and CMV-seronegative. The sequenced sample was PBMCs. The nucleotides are TGTGCCAGCAGCTTGACTAGCGGGACCTACGAGCAGTACTTC. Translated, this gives CASSLTSGTYEQYF.